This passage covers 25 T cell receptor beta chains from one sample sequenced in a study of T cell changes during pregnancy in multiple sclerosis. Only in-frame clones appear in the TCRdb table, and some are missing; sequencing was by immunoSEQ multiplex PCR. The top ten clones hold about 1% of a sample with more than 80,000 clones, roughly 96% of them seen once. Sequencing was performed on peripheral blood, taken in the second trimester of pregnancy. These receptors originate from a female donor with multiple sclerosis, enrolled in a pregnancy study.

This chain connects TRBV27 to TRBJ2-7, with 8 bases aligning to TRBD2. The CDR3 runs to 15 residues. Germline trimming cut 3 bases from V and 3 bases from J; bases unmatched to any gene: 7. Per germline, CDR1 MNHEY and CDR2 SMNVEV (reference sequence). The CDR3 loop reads CASSFAGGPNYEQYF. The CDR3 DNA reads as TGTGCCAGCAGTTTCGCGGGAGGACCGAACTACGAGCAGTACTTC.

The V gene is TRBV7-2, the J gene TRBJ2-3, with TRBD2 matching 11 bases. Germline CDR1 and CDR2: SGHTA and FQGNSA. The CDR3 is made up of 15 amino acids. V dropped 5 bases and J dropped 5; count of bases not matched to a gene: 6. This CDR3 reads CASSISGRAQDTQYF. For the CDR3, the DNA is TGTGCCAGCAGCATTAGCGGGAGGGCCCAAGATACGCAGTATTTT.

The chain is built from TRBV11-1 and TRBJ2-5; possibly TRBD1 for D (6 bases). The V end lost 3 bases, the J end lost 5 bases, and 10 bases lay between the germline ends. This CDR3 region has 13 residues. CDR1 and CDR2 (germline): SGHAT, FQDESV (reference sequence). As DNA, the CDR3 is TGTGCCAGCAGCTTCAGGGGTCACGAGACCCAGTACTTC. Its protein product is CASSFRGHETQYF.

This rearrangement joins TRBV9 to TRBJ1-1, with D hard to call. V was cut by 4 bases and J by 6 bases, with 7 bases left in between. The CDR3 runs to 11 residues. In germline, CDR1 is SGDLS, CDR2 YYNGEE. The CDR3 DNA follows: TGTGCCAGCAGCCCACACCCTGAAGCTTTCTTT. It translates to CASSPHPEAFF.

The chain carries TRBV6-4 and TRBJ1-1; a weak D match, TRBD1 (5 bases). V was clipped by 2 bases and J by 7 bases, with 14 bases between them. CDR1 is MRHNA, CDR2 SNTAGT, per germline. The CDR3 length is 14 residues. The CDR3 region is CASSDGGGASEAFF. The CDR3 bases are TGTGCCAGCAGTGACGGGGGAGGTGCAAGTGAAGCTTTCTTT.

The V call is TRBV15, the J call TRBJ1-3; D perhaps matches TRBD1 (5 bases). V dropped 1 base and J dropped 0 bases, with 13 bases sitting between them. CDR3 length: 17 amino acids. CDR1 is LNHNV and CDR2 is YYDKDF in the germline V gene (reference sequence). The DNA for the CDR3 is TGTGCCACCAGCAGAGGGGGGGTGCTCCACTCTGGAAACACCATATATTTT. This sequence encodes CATSRGGVLHSGNTIYF.

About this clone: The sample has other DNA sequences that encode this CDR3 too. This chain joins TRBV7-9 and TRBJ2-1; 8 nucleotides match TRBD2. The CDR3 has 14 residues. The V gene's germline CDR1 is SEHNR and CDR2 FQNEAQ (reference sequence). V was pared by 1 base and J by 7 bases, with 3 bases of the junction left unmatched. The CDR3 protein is CASSLGLAGNEQFF. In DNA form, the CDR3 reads TGTGCCAGCAGCTTAGGGTTAGCGGGAAATGAGCAGTTCTTC.

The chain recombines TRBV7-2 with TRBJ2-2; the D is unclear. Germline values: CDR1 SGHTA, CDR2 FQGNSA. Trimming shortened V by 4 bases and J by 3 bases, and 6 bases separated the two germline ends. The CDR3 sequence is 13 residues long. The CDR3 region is CASSSQYTGELFF. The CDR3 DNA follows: TGTGCCAGCAGCTCACAGTACACCGGGGAGCTGTTTTTT. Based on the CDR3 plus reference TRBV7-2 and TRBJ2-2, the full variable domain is GAGVSQSPSNKVTEKGKDVELRCDPISGHTALYWYRQSLGQGLEFLIYFQGNSAPDKSGLPSDRFSAERTGGSVSTLTIQRTQQEDSAVYLCASSSQYTGELFFGEGSRLTVL.

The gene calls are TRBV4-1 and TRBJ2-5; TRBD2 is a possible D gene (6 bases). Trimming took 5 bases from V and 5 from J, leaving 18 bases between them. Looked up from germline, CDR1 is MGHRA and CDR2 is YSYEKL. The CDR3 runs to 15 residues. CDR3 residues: CASSNSPLAGETQYF. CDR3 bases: TGCGCCAGCAGCAACAGTCCCCTCGCGGGGGAGACCCAGTACTTC.

CDR3 sequence: CASSIRTGSNQPQHF. The DNA for the CDR3 is TGTGCCAGCAGCATAAGGACAGGGAGCAATCAGCCCCAGCATTTT. The genes are TRBV7-8 and TRBJ1-5, with 8 bases that match TRBD1. The CDR3 is made up of 15 amino acids. V was pared by 5 bases and J by 1 base, with 4 bases of the junction left unmatched. CDR1 and CDR2 (germline): SGHVS, FQNEAQ.

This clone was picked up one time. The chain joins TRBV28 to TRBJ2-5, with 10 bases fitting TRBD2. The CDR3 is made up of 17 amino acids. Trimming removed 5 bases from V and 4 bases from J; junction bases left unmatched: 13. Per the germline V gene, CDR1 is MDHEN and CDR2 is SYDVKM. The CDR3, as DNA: TGTGCCAGCAGTCTCTTCGGAAGTAGCGGGAGGCGAGAGACCCAGTACTTC. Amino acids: CASSLFGSSGRRETQYF.

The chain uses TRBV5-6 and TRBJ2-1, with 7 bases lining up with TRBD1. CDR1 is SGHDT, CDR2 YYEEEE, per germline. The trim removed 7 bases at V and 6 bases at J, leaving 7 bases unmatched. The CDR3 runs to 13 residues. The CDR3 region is CASSFAGGNEQFF. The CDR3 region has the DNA TGTGCCAGCTCATTTGCAGGGGGCAATGAGCAGTTCTTC.

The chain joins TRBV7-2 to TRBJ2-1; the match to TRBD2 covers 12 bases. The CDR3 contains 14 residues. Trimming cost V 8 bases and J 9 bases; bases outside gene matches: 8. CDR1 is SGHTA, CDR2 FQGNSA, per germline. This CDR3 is CASALAGGPLEQFF. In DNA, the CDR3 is TGTGCCAGCGCCCTAGCGGGAGGGCCTCTTGAGCAGTTCTTC. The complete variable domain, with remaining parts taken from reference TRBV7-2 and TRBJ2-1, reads GAGVSQSPSNKVTEKGKDVELRCDPISGHTALYWYRQSLGQGLEFLIYFQGNSAPDKSGLPSDRFSAERTGGSVSTLTIQRTQQEDSAVYLCASALAGGPLEQFFGPGTRLTVL.

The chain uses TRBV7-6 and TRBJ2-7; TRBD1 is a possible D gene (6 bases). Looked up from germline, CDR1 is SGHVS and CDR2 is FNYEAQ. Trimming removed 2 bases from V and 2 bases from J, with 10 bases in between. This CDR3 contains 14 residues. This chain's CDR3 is CASSLTTGAYEQYF. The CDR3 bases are TGTGCCAGCAGCTTAACGACAGGAGCCTACGAGCAGTACTTC.

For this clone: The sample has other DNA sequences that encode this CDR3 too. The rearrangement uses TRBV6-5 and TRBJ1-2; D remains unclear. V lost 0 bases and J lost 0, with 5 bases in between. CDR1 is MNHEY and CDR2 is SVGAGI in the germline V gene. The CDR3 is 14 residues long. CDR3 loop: CASSYSAANYGYTF. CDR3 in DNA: TGTGCCAGCAGTTACTCGGCGGCTAACTATGGCTACACCTTC.

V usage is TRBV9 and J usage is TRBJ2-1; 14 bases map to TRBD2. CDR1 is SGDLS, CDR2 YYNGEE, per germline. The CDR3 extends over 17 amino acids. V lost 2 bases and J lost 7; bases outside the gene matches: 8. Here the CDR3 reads CASSVAGGTSGSNEQFF. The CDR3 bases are TGTGCCAGCAGCGTGGCAGGAGGGACTAGCGGGAGTAATGAGCAGTTCTTC.

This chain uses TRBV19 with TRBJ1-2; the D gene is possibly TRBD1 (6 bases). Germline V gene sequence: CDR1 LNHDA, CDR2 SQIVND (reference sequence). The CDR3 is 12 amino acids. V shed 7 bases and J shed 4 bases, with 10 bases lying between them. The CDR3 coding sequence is TGTGCCAGTACCCAGGGGAGCTATGGCTACACCTTC. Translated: CASTQGSYGYTF.

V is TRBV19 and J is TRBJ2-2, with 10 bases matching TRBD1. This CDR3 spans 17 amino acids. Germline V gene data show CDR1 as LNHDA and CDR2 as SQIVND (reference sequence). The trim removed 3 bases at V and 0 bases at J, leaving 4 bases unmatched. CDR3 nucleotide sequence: TGTGCCAGTAGTATCGACAGGGGGCTCTCGAACACCGGGGAGCTGTTTTTT. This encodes CASSIDRGLSNTGELFF.

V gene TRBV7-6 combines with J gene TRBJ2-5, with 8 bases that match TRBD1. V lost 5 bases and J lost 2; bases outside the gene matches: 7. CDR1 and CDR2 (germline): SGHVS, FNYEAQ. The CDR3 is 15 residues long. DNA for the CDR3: TGTGCCAGCAGCGTGAGGACAGGGTCTCAAGAGACCCAGTACTTC. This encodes CASSVRTGSQETQYF.

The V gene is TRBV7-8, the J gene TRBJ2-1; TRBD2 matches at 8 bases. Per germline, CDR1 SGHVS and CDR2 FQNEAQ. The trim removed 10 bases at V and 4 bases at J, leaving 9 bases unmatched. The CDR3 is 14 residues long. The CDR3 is CATLRASGYNEQFF. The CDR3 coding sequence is TGTGCCACCCTCCGGGCTAGCGGGTACAATGAGCAGTTCTTC.

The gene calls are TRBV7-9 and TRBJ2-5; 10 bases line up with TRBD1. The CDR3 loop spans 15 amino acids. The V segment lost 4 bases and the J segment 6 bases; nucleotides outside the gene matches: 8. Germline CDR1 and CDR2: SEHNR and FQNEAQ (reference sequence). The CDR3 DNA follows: TGTGCCAGCAGCTGGCCGGGACAGGGGCTGAAGACCCAGTACTTC. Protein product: CASSWPGQGLKTQYF.

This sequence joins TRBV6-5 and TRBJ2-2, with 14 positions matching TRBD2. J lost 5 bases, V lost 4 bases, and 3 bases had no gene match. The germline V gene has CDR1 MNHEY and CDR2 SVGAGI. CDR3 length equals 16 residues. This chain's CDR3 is CASSSGLAGVTGELFF. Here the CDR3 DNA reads TGTGCCAGCAGTTCGGGACTAGCGGGAGTTACCGGGGAGCTGTTTTTT.

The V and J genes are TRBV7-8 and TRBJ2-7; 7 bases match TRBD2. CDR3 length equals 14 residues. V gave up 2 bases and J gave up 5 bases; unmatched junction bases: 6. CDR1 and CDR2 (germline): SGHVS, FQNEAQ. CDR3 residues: CASSLTASGHEQYF. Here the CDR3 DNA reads TGTGCCAGCAGCTTAACGGCTAGCGGCCACGAGCAGTACTTC.

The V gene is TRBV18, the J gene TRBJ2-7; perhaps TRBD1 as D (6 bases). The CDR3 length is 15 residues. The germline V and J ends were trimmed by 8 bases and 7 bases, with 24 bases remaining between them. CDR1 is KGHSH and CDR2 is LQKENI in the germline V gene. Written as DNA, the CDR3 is TGTGCCAGCAGGCCGGACAGTGCTTTCCCTGGGGAGCAGTACTTC. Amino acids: CASRPDSAFPGEQYF.

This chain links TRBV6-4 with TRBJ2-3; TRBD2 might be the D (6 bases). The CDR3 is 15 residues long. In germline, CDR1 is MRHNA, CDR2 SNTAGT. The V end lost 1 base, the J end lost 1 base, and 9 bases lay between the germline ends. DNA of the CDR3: TGTGCCAGCAGTGACTTGGCTAGCGGCACAGATACGCAGTATTTT. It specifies CASSDLASGTDTQYF.